These 16 T cell receptor beta chains originate from one sample sequenced in a study of T cell responses to AZD1222 COVID-19 vaccine. Data came from immunoSEQ multiplex PCR; TCRdb stores just in-frame clones and leaves some out. The data show around 130,000 clones, with 91% seen just once and 5.4% held by the top ten. The material sequenced was peripheral blood, taken on day 0 of AZD1222 vaccination. Receptor source: an adult in good health.

The rearrangement uses TRBV9 and TRBJ1-5, with unresolved D. The V and J ends lost 0 bases and 1 base respectively, with 8 bases between them. The length of the CDR3 is 15 residues. Germline loops: CDR1 SGDLS, CDR2 YYNGEE. The CDR3 sequence: CASSVDGVSNQPQHF. DNA for the CDR3: TGTGCCAGCAGCGTAGACGGGGTGAGCAATCAGCCCCAGCATTTT.

The rearrangement links TRBV10-2 to TRBJ2-7, with D unresolved. Germline V CDR1 and CDR2: WSHSY, SAAADI. The V end was cut by 4 bases, the J end by 0 bases, with 7 bases between. The CDR3 is 13 amino acids. CDR3 nucleotides: TGCGCCAGCAGTGTCAGTTTCTCCTACGAGCAGTACTTC. It codes for CASSVSFSYEQYF.

V and J are TRBV10-1 and TRBJ2-3; 9 positions match TRBD2. The CDR3 runs to 16 residues. From germline, CDR1 is WNHNN and CDR2 SYGVQD (reference sequence). Trimming took 3 bases from V and 1 from J; bases not matched to a gene: 5. As DNA, the CDR3 is TGCGCCAGCAGTGATGGCCTAGCGGGGCGCACAGATACGCAGTATTTT. Amino acids: CASSDGLAGRTDTQYF.

This sequence joins TRBV18 and TRBJ1-1; no firm D call. Trimming stripped 1 base from V and 1 base from J, with 4 bases between. This CDR3 is built from 13 residues. Germline-derived CDR1 and CDR2 are KGHSH and LQKENI. The CDR3 loop reads CASSPLANTEAFF. CDR3 in DNA: TGTGCCAGCTCACCACTAGCGAACACTGAAGCTTTCTTT.

The chain uses TRBV5-5 and TRBJ1-2, with a possible D match to TRBD1 (6 bases). V was shortened by 7 bases and J by 5 bases, with 18 bases between the two germline ends. CDR3 length: 14 residues. Germline V gene data show CDR1 as SGHKS and CDR2 as YYEKEE (reference sequence). In nucleotides, the CDR3 is TGTGCCAGCGGAGGGGCCGACAGGTCTTATGGCTACACCTTC. Translation: CASGGADRSYGYTF.

CDR3 coding DNA: TGTGCCAGCAGCAGACAGGGGGCCATCGGGAACACTGAAGCTTTCTTT. Protein: CASSRQGAIGNTEAFF. V gene TRBV7-3 combines with J gene TRBJ1-1; the match to TRBD1 covers 10 bases. Trimming cost V 5 bases and J 1 base; bases outside gene matches: 7. The germline V gene has CDR1 SGHTA and CDR2 FQGTGA. The CDR3 is 16 residues long.

The chain recombines TRBV27 with TRBJ2-3; unclear D gene. There are 13 residues in the CDR3. CDR1 is MNHEY, CDR2 SMNVEV, per germline (reference sequence). V shed 0 bases and J shed 4 bases, with 5 bases lying between them. Here the CDR3 reads CASSLSLPDTQYF. CDR3 in DNA: TGTGCCAGCAGTTTATCTTTACCAGATACGCAGTATTTT.

The chain joins TRBV13 to TRBJ2-7, with unresolved D. From germline, CDR1 is PRHDT and CDR2 FYEKMQ (reference sequence). CDR3 length: 13 amino acids. Between the trimmed V and J ends, which lost 1 base and 6 bases, there was a span of 10 bases. Written as DNA, the CDR3 is TGTGCCAGCAGCTTAGAATCGGTTCCCGAGCAGTACTTC. It specifies CASSLESVPEQYF.

The chain combines TRBV25-1 with TRBJ2-7; D call uncertain. The CDR3 totals 14 residues. Trimming took 3 bases from V and 2 from J, leaving 11 bases between them. Germline assignment: CDR1 MGHDK and CDR2 SYGVNS. CDR3 nucleotide sequence: TGTGCCAGCAGTGATACTTTCCTTACCTACGAGCAGTACTTC. Its protein product is CASSDTFLTYEQYF.

As regards this clone: The germline gene is not matched at one end of the junction; a read error may be the cause. The chain combines TRBV19 with TRBJ1-6; 7 bases line up with TRBD1. The CDR3 loop spans 15 amino acids. Per germline, CDR1 LNHDA and CDR2 SQIVND (reference sequence). CDR3 nucleotide sequence: TGTGCCAGTAATATACAGACAGGGTTCGATTCACCCCTCCACTTT. Its translation is CASNIQTGFDSPLHF. Drawing the rest from reference TRBV19 and TRBJ1-6, the complete variable domain is DGGITQSPKYLFRKEGQNVTLSCEQNLNHDAMYWYRQDPGQGLRLIYYSQIVNDFQKGDIAEGYSVSREKKESFPLTVTSAQKNPTAFYLCASNIQTGFDSPLHFGNGTRLTVT.

This clone was recorded once. V is TRBV27 and J is TRBJ1-6, with D maybe TRBD1 (5 bases). Germline CDR1 and CDR2: MNHEY and SMNVEV (reference sequence). The V end was cut by 2 bases, the J end by 8 bases, with 7 bases between. CDR3 size: 13 residues. Here the CDR3 reads CASSLIGDSPLHF. The CDR3 nucleotides read TGTGCCAGCAGTTTAATAGGGGATTCACCCCTCCACTTT.

This chain joins TRBV30 and TRBJ1-1; D is perhaps TRBD1 (5 bases). This CDR3 region has 16 residues. Trimming removed 2 bases at V and 5 bases at J, with 21 bases between. Germline assignment: CDR1 GTSNPN and CDR2 SVGIG (reference sequence). CDR3 sequence reads: CAWSRARDRGVTEAFF. In nucleotides, the CDR3 is TGTGCCTGGAGTAGGGCCCGAGACAGAGGAGTAACTGAAGCTTTCTTT.

This chain connects TRBV2 to TRBJ1-4; no clear D. The CDR3 has 14 residues. CDR1 is SNHLY, CDR2 FYNNEI, per germline. The germline V and J ends were trimmed by 2 bases and 8 bases, with 12 bases remaining between them. DNA for the CDR3: TGTGCCAGCAGTGAACTGGGGAGAAGCGAAAAACTGTTTTTT. This gives the protein CASSELGRSEKLFF.

This clone was seen once. The chain is built from TRBV19 and TRBJ1-2; no firm D call. The V end was cut by 7 bases, the J end by 5 bases, with 8 bases between. Germline V lookup: CDR1 LNHDA, CDR2 SQIVND (reference sequence). The CDR3 is 11 amino acids. DNA for the CDR3: TGTGCCAGTACCCCCGGGTATGGCTACACCTTC. Translating gives CASTPGYGYTF.

The chain recombines TRBV7-9 with TRBJ2-5; possibly TRBD2 for D (5 bases). Germline CDR1 is SEHNR and CDR2 is FQNEAQ (reference sequence). The CDR3 length is 15 residues. V lost 5 bases and J lost 1, with 14 bases in between. CDR3 DNA: TGTGCCAGCAGCCCTAGCATGGGGTCCCAAGAGACCCAGTACTTC. It translates to CASSPSMGSQETQYF.

This chain connects TRBV10-3 to TRBJ1-3, with TRBD1 as a possible D gene (6 bases). This CDR3 contains 14 residues. Germline V gives CDR1 ENHRY, CDR2 SYGVKD. The V end lost 4 bases, the J end lost 5 bases, and 12 bases lay between the germline ends. The CDR3: CAISGPGGRNTIYF. In DNA, the CDR3 is TGTGCCATCAGTGGCCCCGGGGGCAGAAACACCATATATTTT.